This TCR beta chain was observed in a study of memory CD4+ T cells and cytomegalovirus serostatus (dated by TCRdb to about 2019). Regarding the study in general: The roughly 33 healthy Belgian adults in the cohort included 9 who were CMV seropositive and approximately 24 who were CMV seronegative. The study sequenced CD4+ memory TCRbeta repertoires of a Belgian cohort with known cytomegalovirus serostatus to replicate a published TCR-based CMV serostatus classifier.

Genomic DNA was extracted from sorted cells with the Quick-DNA Microprep Kit. Amplification of TCRbeta DNA was done with the immunoSEQ hsTCRbeta kit, following the protocol from the manufacturer. An Illumina MiSeq instrument was used to sequence the TCRbeta libraries. In the authors' own workflow: After out-of-frame sequences were removed, 2 million to 2.5 million distinct TCRbeta sequences remained, averaging around 70,000 per individual. Two values were used to score each individual: the count of roughly 180 previously reported CMV-associated TCRbeta sequences and the total count of productive distinct TCRbeta sequences. A beta-binomial model was reimplemented in Python, and scikit-learn random forests with default parameters were trained on US cohort data. Classifier performance on the Belgian cohort was summarized as median AUC with percentile confidence intervals calculated over 10,000 bootstrap iterations. Not all clones reach the TCRdb copy of this immuneACCESS table, which keeps in-frame sequences only. Checked studies attribute under half of the gap to unresolved V genes and leave the rest unexplained. The D gene and trimming were derived from the DNA, and the V and J assignments and clone size from that table. The sample has around 50,000 clones on record, about 81% of them singletons. Jointly, the top ten make up around 1.1% of the sample.

A FACSAria II was used to sort memory CD4+ T cells, defined as single viable CD3+CD4+CD8-CD45RO+ cells. CMV serostatus was determined with a Roche Elecsys assay detecting serum IgG against CMV pp150, pp28, p38 and p52. Once the samples were thawed, total CD4+ T cells were enriched through positive selection using CD4 magnetic microbeads. The samples came from a different study that was designed specifically to examine the CD4+ T cell memory repertoire. Peripheral blood mononuclear cells were isolated and cryopreserved according to standard operating procedures, and serum was kept at -80 degrees C. The staining used CD3-PerCP (BW264/56), CD4-APC (RPA-T4), CD45RO-PE (UCHT1) and CD8-Pacific Orange (3B5) antibodies, and Sytox blue was used to exclude non-viable cells. Points the paper makes about the study in general: A median bootstrapped AUC of 0.95 with a 95% CI of 0.76-1.00 was achieved on the Belgian cohort by the original-framework classifier. Among the 150 to 200 previously reported CMV-associated TCRbeta sequences, 60 to 85 showed up in the CD4+ memory repertoires, with each one found in between one and five individuals. For predicting CMV serostatus, the median bootstrapped AUC was 0.95 using the original framework and about 0.89 using a US-trained random forest. The results were read as suggesting that the CMV-associated TCR signature is, for the most part, present in the CD4+ memory repertoire. Unlike the original study, which covered naive and memory CD4+ and CD8+ populations, the Belgian study sequenced only CD4+CD45RO+ memory cells.

The CDR3 measures 16 amino acids from cysteine to phenylalanine. The CDR3 DNA has 48 bases and is translated from base 1. V and J are truncated by 2 bases and 4 bases respectively, leaving an intervening sequence of 17 bases. Via the germline V gene, CDR1 is SGHVS and CDR2 FNYEAQ. Note on this clone: Its recognized antigen is unknown. No qualities accompany the bases; no much larger clone lies one base away.

The TCR sequence derives from an adult in good health and CMV-seronegative. Here the chain combines TRBV7-6 and TRBJ1-1, with no reliable assignment of the D segment. Material: memory CD4+ T cells from blood. The nucleotide sequence reads as follows: TGTGCCAGCAGCTTATCTAGTACAGCGCGGGGCACTGAAGCTTTCTTT. This translates into CASSLSSTARGTEAFF.